A selection of T cell receptor beta chains follows, all from one sample in a study of a mutant IDH1 vaccine in newly diagnosed glioma. The antigens for these receptors are not known. The data were produced by immunoSEQ multiplex PCR, yet TCRdb's version contains in-frame clones alone and is incomplete. The table lists tens of thousands of clones, more than 60% of them singletons. Here the sequenced sample was PBMCs, taken from a glioma patient whose treatment included an IDH1 peptide vaccine. Receptors were obtained from a man aged 50 or older with glioma. The conserved cysteine and the conserved F or W are not part of the CDR3 here. D genes are given only for firm matches.

v_gene | d_gene | CDR3aa
TRBV10-3 | - | AIRDDRAADTQY
TRBV11-1 | - | ASSARGPLEQY
TRBV7-9 | - | ASSLGGHNEQF
TRBV30 | TRBD1 | AWWGQGRWNGYT
TRBV30 | TRBD1 | AWSGQGDSYEQY
TRBV27 | - | ASSLVVNTEAF
TRBV10-2 | - | ASSESGRSEKLF
TRBV6-5 | TRBD2 | ASGRGTRSWYEQY
TRBV7-8 | - | ASSLAPTGNQPQH
TRBV4-1 | TRBD1 | ASSQIQGSYEQY
TRBV7-8 | - | ASSSRDILSSPLH
TRBV30 | - | AWSLGSYNSPLH
TRBV6-5 | TRBD1 | ASSSGGHGAYGYT
TRBV9 | - | ASGVGGTNTEAF
TRBV2 | - | ASSEERAGDTEAF
TRBV14 | - | ASSQGGRGNTIY
TRBV5-1 | - | ASSFDGDNQPQH
TRBV6-1 | - | ATQGLRNQPQH
TRBV5-1 | - | ASSPDDYEQY
TRBV6-5 | - | ASSYSMGYEQY
TRBV15 | - | ATSIERTADTQY
TRBV27 | TRBD2 | ASSLWGGTYEQY
TRBV4-3 | TRBD1 | ASSQDAGTGYGYT
TRBV18 | TRBD1 | ASSPSGQEPYGYT
TRBV29-1 | - | STRDKVTEAF
TRBV15 | - | ATSRAGLKGINQPQH
TRBV6-1 | TRBD1 | ASRKGQGYGYT